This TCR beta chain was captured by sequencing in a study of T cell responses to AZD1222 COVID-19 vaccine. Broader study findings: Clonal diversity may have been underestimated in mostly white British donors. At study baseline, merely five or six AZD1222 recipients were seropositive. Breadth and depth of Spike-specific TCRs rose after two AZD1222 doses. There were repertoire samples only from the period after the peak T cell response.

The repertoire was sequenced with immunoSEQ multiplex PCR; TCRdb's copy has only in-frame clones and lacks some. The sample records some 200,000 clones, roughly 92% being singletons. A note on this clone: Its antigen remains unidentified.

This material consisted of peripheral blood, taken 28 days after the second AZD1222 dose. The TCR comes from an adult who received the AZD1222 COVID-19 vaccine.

The CDR3 DNA sequence: TGTGCTAGTGCCCTTGGGGGGGCCGGCACAGATACGCAGTATTTT. Residues: CASALGGAGTDTQYF. This chain links TRBV12-5 with TRBJ2-3; TRBD2 is a possible D gene (7 bases). CDR1 is LGHNT and CDR2 is FRNRAP in the germline V gene. Between the trimmed V and J ends, which lost 7 bases and 1 base, there was a span of 15 bases. The CDR3 contains 15 residues.